This is a list of T cell receptor beta chains from one sample in a study of blood T cell repertoires in COVID-19. The data were produced by immunoSEQ multiplex PCR, yet TCRdb's version contains in-frame clones alone and is incomplete. The data contain about 190,000 clones, 85% to 90% of them seen just once; the ten biggest clones take up approximately 4%. The sequenced sample was peripheral blood. These receptors were collected from a human donor in a cohort sampled during active COVID-19. Both conserved end residues are part of each CDR3. The D gene is left open where the match is weak. Rows may omit the clone size; those that give it use once, few, many or a size class.

TRBJ2-5,15,.,.,TRBV2,CASSGTPSYQETQYF,TGTGCCAGCAGTGGAACTCCCTCGTACCAAGAGACCCAGTACTTC
TRBJ1-2,14,TRBD1,.,TRBV19,CASSISDRGSFYTF,TGTGCCAGTAGTATATCAGACAGGGGGAGCTTCTACACCTTC
TRBJ2-7,16,TRBD2,once,TRBV5-6,CASSPRRSRGAYEQYF,TGTGCCAGCAGCCCCCGCAGGTCGCGGGGGGCCTACGAGCAGTACTTC
TRBJ2-7,13,TRBD1,few,TRBV5-1,CASSLTGVREQYF,TGCGCCAGCAGCTTGACAGGGGTACGCGAGCAGTACTTC
TRBJ1-1,12,.,.,TRBV5-6,CASSSGNTEAFF,TGTGCCAGCAGCTCCGGGAACACTGAAGCTTTCTTT
TRBJ1-4,14,TRBD1,.,TRBV19,CASSPGQGTGKLFF,TGTGCCAGTAGCCCGGGACAGGGTACGGGAAAACTGTTTTTT
TRBJ2-2,15,TRBD2,.,TRBV5-1,CASSSKTSDTGELFF,TGCGCCAGCAGCTCGAAGACTAGCGACACCGGGGAGCTGTTTTTT
TRBJ2-5,11,.,.,TRBV7-2,CASAIEETQYF,TGTGCCAGCGCCATAGAAGAGACCCAGTACTTC
TRBJ1-2,14,.,.,TRBV19,CASTPPGGARGYTF,TGTGCCAGTACCCCACCCGGAGGCGCGCGGGGCTACACCTTC
TRBJ2-1,15,.,.,TRBV5-1,CASSSGLGDFNEQFF,TGCGCCAGCAGCTCGGGGTTGGGAGACTTTAATGAGCAGTTCTTC
TRBJ2-3,17,TRBD2,.,TRBV5-1,CASSLSLATSLYDTQYF,TGCGCCAGCAGCCTATCCCTCGCGACTAGCTTGTACGATACGCAGTATTTT
TRBJ2-3,14,TRBD2,.,TRBV10-3,CAISTGTSADTQYF,TGTGCCATCAGTACCGGGACTAGCGCAGATACGCAGTATTTT